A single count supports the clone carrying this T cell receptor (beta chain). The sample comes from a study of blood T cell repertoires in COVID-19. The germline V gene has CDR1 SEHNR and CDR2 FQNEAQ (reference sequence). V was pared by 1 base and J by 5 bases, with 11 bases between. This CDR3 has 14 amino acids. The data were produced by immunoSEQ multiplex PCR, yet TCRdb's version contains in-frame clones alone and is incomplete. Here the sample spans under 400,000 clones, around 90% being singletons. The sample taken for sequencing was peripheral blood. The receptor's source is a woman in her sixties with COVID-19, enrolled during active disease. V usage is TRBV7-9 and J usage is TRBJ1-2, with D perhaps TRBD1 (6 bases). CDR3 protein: CASSLEGGQYGYTF. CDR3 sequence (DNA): TGTGCCAGCAGCTTAGAGGGTGGACAGTATGGCTACACCTTC. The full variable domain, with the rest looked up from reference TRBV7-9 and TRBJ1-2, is DTGVSQNPRHKITKRGQNVTFRCDPISEHNRLYWYRQTLGQGPEFLTYFQNEAQLEKSRLLSDRFSAERPKGSFSTLEIQRTEQGDSAMYLCASSLEGGQYGYTFGSGTRLTVV.